This entry is about one T cell receptor beta chain. These data are taken from a study of shared clonotypes between healthy human individuals. For the study at large: CD4 naive and memory got three plates each, CD8 naive two, CD8 memory one.

CD45RO-negative cells were positively selected for CCR7, leaving out terminally differentiated effector memory CD45RA+ cells. The assay was immunoSEQ multiplex PCR, and TCRdb's table has in-frame clones only and misses some. The table shows a few million clones, with 90% to 95% occurring only once. The CDR3 contains 18 residues. The V end lost 2 bases, the J end lost 1 base, and 19 bases lay between the germline ends. Per the germline V gene, CDR1 is SGHTA and CDR2 is FQGTGA. This receptor was taken from a man younger than 35 in good health. Some clones in this sample may be carry-over from other donors' samples. The sequenced sample consisted of naive CD8+ T cells from PBMCs. The chain uses TRBV7-3 and TRBJ2-3; tentative D call: TRBD2 (7 bases). The CDR3 sequence: CASSLYIGRGAGTDTQYF. As DNA, the CDR3 is TGTGCCAGCAGCTTATACATTGGGAGGGGGGCTGGCACAGATACGCAGTATTTT.